Listed below are T cell receptor beta chains from one sample, sequenced in a study of cytomegalovirus exposure and HLA in healthy donors. Profiled with immunoSEQ multiplex PCR; TCRdb holds only in-frame clones, not every one. This table has fewer than 110,000 clones, around 72% appearing once. Sequencing was carried out using PBMCs. The receptors were gathered from a middle-aged woman in good health and CMV-seropositive. Each CDR3 is given with its conserved first and last residue. A D gene is named only where the DNA matches it firmly. Clone size is not always given. Where it is, it says once, few, many or a class for expanded clones.

j_call | clone_size | v_call | d_call | cdr3_length | cdr3_aa | cdr3_nt
TRBJ2-5 | NA | TRBV2 | TRBD1 | 15 | CASRIPGQNQETQYF | TGTGCCAGCAGGATACCGGGACAGAATCAAGAGACCCAGTACTTC
TRBJ2-7 | NA | TRBV4-2 | TRBD1 | 14 | CASSPGQGTYEQYF | TGTGCCAGCAGCCCGGGACAGGGGACCTACGAGCAGTACTTC
TRBJ2-7 | NA | TRBV6-1 | NA | 16 | CASSEAAGYGYYEQYF | TGTGCCAGCAGTGAAGCGGCGGGGTACGGCTACTACGAGCAGTACTTC
TRBJ2-6 | NA | TRBV18 | NA | 15 | CASSPIRSGANVLTF | TGTGCCAGCTCACCAATCCGCTCTGGGGCCAACGTCCTGACTTTC
TRBJ2-1 | NA | TRBV5-1 | TRBD2 | 16 | CASSLRLAGMPNEQFF | TGCGCCAGCAGCTTGAGACTAGCGGGGATGCCCAATGAGCAGTTCTTC
TRBJ1-6 | NA | TRBV4-2 | NA | 18 | CASSQEVVGVAVTSPLHF | TGTGCCAGCAGCCAAGAAGTAGTAGGGGTTGCAGTGACTTCACCCCTCCACTTT
TRBJ2-3 | NA | TRBV6-6 | NA | 14 | CASSASRTADTQYF | TGTGCCAGCAGCGCATCAAGGACAGCCGATACGCAGTATTTT
TRBJ2-1 | NA | TRBV2 | NA | 14 | CASSEAGGANEQFF | TGTGCCAGCAGTGAAGCAGGGGGGGCTAATGAGCAGTTCTTC
TRBJ1-1 | NA | TRBV9 | NA | 14 | CASSERERNTEAFF | TGTGCCAGCAGCGAAAGGGAGCGGAACACTGAAGCTTTCTTT
TRBJ1-2 | NA | TRBV18 | NA | 15 | CASSGRFLSAYGYTF | TGTGCCAGCTCGGGGCGTTTTCTATCGGCCTATGGCTACACCTTC
TRBJ2-3 | NA | TRBV13 | NA | 15 | CASSLEGGGTDTQYF | TGTGCCAGCAGCTTAGAAGGGGGGGGAACAGATACGCAGTATTTT
TRBJ2-7 | NA | TRBV5-4 | TRBD1 | 16 | CASSSLRTGGYYEQYF | TGTGCCAGCAGCTCTCTTCGGACAGGGGGCTACTACGAGCAGTACTTC
TRBJ1-1 | few | TRBV5-1 | TRBD1 | 15 | CASSGTGGAGTEAFF | TGCGCCAGCAGCGGGACAGGGGGTGCGGGCACTGAAGCTTTCTTT
TRBJ1-5 | NA | TRBV2 | NA | 17 | CASSEISGGELYQPQHF | TGTGCCAGCAGTGAAATATCGGGCGGGGAACTCTATCAGCCCCAGCATTTT
TRBJ1-6 | few | TRBV6-5 | NA | 14 | CASTSRGYNSPLHF | TGTGCCAGCACCTCTAGGGGTTACAATTCACCCCTCCACTTT
TRBJ1-6 | NA | TRBV27 | NA | 15 | CASSSRGSYNSPLHF | TGTGCCAGCAGTTCCCGGGGCTCCTATAATTCACCCCTCCACTTT
TRBJ2-7 | NA | TRBV6-1 | NA | 14 | CASTIQGNSYEQYF | TGTGCCAGCACTATTCAGGGAAATTCCTACGAGCAGTACTTC
TRBJ2-5 | NA | TRBV7-3 | TRBD2 | 16 | CASSLIGGGHQETQYF | TGTGCCAGCAGCTTAATTGGCGGGGGGCACCAAGAGACCCAGTACTTC
TRBJ2-6 | NA | TRBV6-5 | NA | 14 | CASSRDSGANVLTF | TGTGCCAGCAGCCGGGACTCTGGGGCCAACGTCCTGACTTTC
TRBJ1-1 | NA | TRBV6-9 | NA | 15 | CASSSTGTTRTEAFF | TGTGCCAGCAGTTCCACCGGGACAACTCGCACTGAAGCTTTCTTT
TRBJ1-4 | NA | TRBV10-3 | TRBD1 | 13 | CAISGTGYEKLFF | TGTGCCATCAGTGGGACAGGATACGAAAAACTGTTTTTT
TRBJ2-5 | NA | TRBV30 | TRBD1 | 14 | CACTSASRGSAQYF | TGTGCCTGCACATCTGCTTCCAGGGGGAGCGCCCAGTACTTC
TRBJ1-1 | NA | TRBV29-1 | NA | 14 | CSVGIRQVGTEAFF | TGCAGCGTGGGAATAAGACAGGTGGGGACTGAAGCTTTCTTT
TRBJ2-7 | few | TRBV7-6 | TRBD2 | 14 | CASSPGTSSYEQYF | TGTGCCAGCAGCCCCGGGACTAGCTCCTACGAGCAGTACTTC
TRBJ2-1 | NA | TRBV7-3 | NA | 16 | CASSLNPGGSYNEQFF | TGTGCCAGCAGCTTAAATCCCGGGGGATCCTACAATGAGCAGTTCTTC
TRBJ1-6 | NA | TRBV7-6 | NA | 14 | CASSLEDSNSPLHF | TGTGCCAGCAGCTTAGAAGACAGTAATTCACCCCTCCACTTT
TRBJ1-1 | few | TRBV9 | TRBD1 | 15 | CASSATGTGHTEAFF | TGTGCCAGCAGCGCAACCGGGACAGGGCACACTGAAGCTTTCTTT
TRBJ1-3 | NA | TRBV4-1 | NA | 14 | CASSPTGLLDTIYF | TGCGCCAGCAGCCCGACAGGACTTCTGGACACCATATATTTT
TRBJ2-2 | NA | TRBV5-4 | NA | 15 | CASSLNVLIGGELFF | TGTGCCAGCAGCTTGAACGTCCTAATCGGCGGGGAGCTGTTTTTT
TRBJ1-6 | NA | TRBV5-1 | NA | 15 | CASSEASSYNSPLHF | TGCGCCAGCAGCGAGGCCAGCTCCTATAATTCACCCCTCCACTTT
TRBJ1-5 | NA | TRBV27 | TRBD1 | 14 | CASSLETGTQPQHF | TGTGCCAGCAGTTTAGAGACAGGGACTCAGCCCCAGCATTTT
TRBJ2-3 | NA | TRBV30 | NA | 12 | CAWSVPTGTQYF | TGTGCCTGGAGTGTACCGACAGGTACGCAGTATTTT
TRBJ1-1 | NA | TRBV5-1 | NA | 12 | CASRLSNTEAFF | TGCGCCAGCAGACTCTCGAACACTGAAGCTTTCTTT